This TCR beta chain emerged from a study of naive and memory T cell subsets (dated by TCRdb to between 2016 and 2019). At the level of the whole study: According to the figure summarizing the samples, there were around ten blood donors, 7 tuberculin skin test biopsies and 3 saline control biopsies. Usually PCR2 was run as a SYBR Green qPCR and stopped at a set threshold, although low-input samples could use end-point PCR (around 6 cycles) instead.

Via the germline V gene (reference sequence), CDR1 is SEHNR and CDR2 FQNEAQ. V ends up 5 bases short and J 5 bases short, with an unmatched junction base count of 3. The CDR3 covers 14 residues, taking in both the cysteine and the phenylalanine. Kept here is only the CDR3 DNA, which spans 42 bases and is read in frame from base 1. The library was prepared using 5' RACE. The ligated cDNA was amplified in four rounds of PCR with nested alpha and beta constant region primers together with the SP2 primer. For the blood and skin samples, TCR RNA was reverse transcribed with SuperScript IV using primers for the alpha and beta constant regions. An oligonucleotide carrying the Illumina SP2 primer and a UMI was ligated to the cDNA 3' end using T4 RNA ligase 1. The 12-nucleotide UMI consisted of two random hexamers with an eight-base spacer between the hexamers to prevent hairpin formation. From the second PCR onward, the TCR alpha and beta chain libraries were handled separately, and dual indexing was used for multiplexing. After pooling, the indexed libraries were analyzed by capillary electrophoresis and sequenced on either an Illumina MiSeq or NextSeq. Libraries were spiked with PhiX DNA at 5-7% so that base diversity was increased and cluster recognition was improved. The source study handled its data this way. Demultiplexor pulled UMIs out of read 2, joined the UMIs with the TCR sequence from read 1, and separated reads according to sample indices. V and J genes and V-J junctions were identified by Decombinator, and each TCR was assigned a five-part identifier that included V and J deletions. UMIs were used by Collapsinator to correct sequencing errors and PCR amplification heterogeneity, so that a UMI-based abundance was obtained for each TCR. CDR3Translator converted identifiers to nucleotide sequence, translated to amino acids, and extracted CDR3 regions using terminal motifs. After normalization to the amount of input RNA, error-corrected alpha and beta TCR counts from blood and skin were compared. The public reads were quality trimmed at Q25 with fastp and then assembled into clones with MiXCR by TCRdb, keeping productive beta chains. Each entry merges the rows of one CDR3 protein and shows their most common DNA and genes. TCRdb, not the original authors, processed these V and J calls. In this sample the table shows roughly 62,000 distinct CDR3 sequences, about 7% of which occur a single time. In total, the top ten clones hold around 9.7% of the sample.

Paper-wide results and their limitations: The RNA-based method was acknowledged to be potentially sensitive to changes in TCR transcripts with T cell activation and differentiation.

Using 3' ligation of a UMI-containing oligonucleotide to TCR cDNA, the study laid out a robust and sensitive protocol to amplify, sequence and analyze TCRs. For whole blood analysis, 2.5 ml of peripheral blood was collected from healthy adult volunteers into Tempus tubes, and RNA was extracted following the manufacturer's instructions. Total RNA, without cell sorting, was DNase treated with RQ1 DNase before reverse transcription, targeting roughly 1 to 1,100 ng input. Skin biopsy and whole blood libraries were made to test pipeline robustness in samples where T cells form a minority population. In regard to this clonotype: The target of this receptor is not known. No much larger clonotype is one base removed from it; base qualities were not supplied.

The chain is made from TRBV7-9 and TRBJ2-1; 10 middle bases align to TRBD2. This TCR derives from a male donor in good health. CDR3 reads: CASSGGLADNEQFF. Here is the DNA: TGTGCCAGCAGCGGCGGACTAGCGGACAATGAGCAGTTCTTC.